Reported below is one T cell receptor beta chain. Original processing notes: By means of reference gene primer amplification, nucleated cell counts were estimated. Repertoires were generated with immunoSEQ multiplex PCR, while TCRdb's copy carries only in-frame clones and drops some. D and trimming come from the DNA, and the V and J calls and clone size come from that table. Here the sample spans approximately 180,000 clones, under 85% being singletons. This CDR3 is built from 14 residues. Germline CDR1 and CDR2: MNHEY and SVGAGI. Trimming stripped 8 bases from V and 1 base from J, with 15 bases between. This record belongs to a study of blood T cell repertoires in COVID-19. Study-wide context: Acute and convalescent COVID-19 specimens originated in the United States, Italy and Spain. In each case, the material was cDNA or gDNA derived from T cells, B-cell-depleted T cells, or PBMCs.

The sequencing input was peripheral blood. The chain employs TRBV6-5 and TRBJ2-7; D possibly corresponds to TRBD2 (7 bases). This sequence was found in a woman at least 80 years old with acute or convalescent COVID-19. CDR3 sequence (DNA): TGTGCCAGCGAGGGGGGGGGCGGATCCTACGAGCAGTACTTC. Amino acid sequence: CASEGGGGSYEQYF.